This TCR beta chain emerged from a study of CD8 T cells in ankylosing spondylitis. Study-level findings and limits: A TCR beta motif made of fewer than ten highly homologous variants seemed typical of ankylosing spondylitis blood. Within matched ankylosing spondylitis synovial fluid, disease-linked clones were reportedly significantly enriched. Some of the motif variants had earlier been found in reactive arthritis patients' fluid and blood. Clones linked to the disease showed a CD8+ phenotype. They occurred at relatively low frequencies in peripheral blood.

From the 5' RACE reads, TCRdb called clonotypes with MiXCR, one entry per CDR3 protein. Seen here are about 250,000 distinct CDR3 sequences, roughly 25% observed once, and the top ten hold around 0.64%. The sample holds many counts of this clonotype. Antigen: not known. The sequenced sample was blood, either unsorted or a sorted T cell fraction (not recorded which). This sequence was found in a male donor with ankylosing spondylitis or in good health (not recorded which).

The CDR3 region is CASSNTGGSLETQYF. CDR3 nucleotide sequence: TGTGCCAGCAGTAACACAGGGGGTTCCCTTGAGACCCAGTACTTC. V and J are TRBV6-5 and TRBJ2-5; 8 bases map to TRBD1. CDR1 MNHEY and CDR2 SVGAGI come from the germline V gene. V shed 5 bases and J 5 bases; nucleotides not matched to a gene: 10. The CDR3 has 15 amino acids.